This TCR beta chain emerged from a study of beta chain features in type 1 diabetes. General observations from the study: For Type 1 diabetes patients, all four CD4+ subsets carried TCRB CDR3s that were moderately but significantly shorter.

cDNA synthesis used the whole RNA isolate, giving expressed TCRB sequences. Around 3.5 million reads on average were seen across naive, central memory and regulatory T cell samples. Produced via immunoSEQ multiplex PCR; TCRdb's table is partial and in-frame only. The data show under 300,000 clones, with around 14% seen just once and approximately 0.018% held by the top ten. Comment on this clone: The antigen is undetermined.

Unmatched junction bases numbered 2, after V lost 8 bases and J lost 3 bases. The germline gives CDR1 MNHNY, CDR2 SVGAGI (reference sequence). CDR3 length: 12 amino acids. V gene TRBV6-6 combines with J gene TRBJ2-3, with 7 bases that match TRBD2. The sample taken for sequencing was naive CD4+ T cells from blood. This TCR was sampled from a man aged 25-40 years with type 1 diabetes. CDR3 bases: TGTGCCAGCGGGGAGGGTACAGATACGCAGTATTTT. Protein product: CASGEGTDTQYF.